The rows below give T cell receptor beta chains drawn from one sample of a study of blood T cell repertoires in COVID-19. Sequencing used immunoSEQ multiplex PCR; TCRdb keeps in-frame clones, though not all of them. The sample lists about 340,000 clones; 65% to 90% were seen once. The source material was peripheral blood. The receptors stem from a woman aged 55-75 years with COVID-19, enrolled during active disease. Both conserved end residues are part of each CDR3. D genes are given only for firm matches. Not every row has a clone size; where given, it reads once, few, many or a size class.

J: TRBJ2-1
V: TRBV9
size: .
D: TRBD2
CDR3: CASSPRGGNEQFF
DNA: TGTGCCAGCAGCCCCCGCGGGGGGAATGAGCAGTTCTTC

J: TRBJ2-7
V: TRBV21-1
size: .
D: .
CDR3: CASSKHGGGISYEQYF
DNA: TGTGCCAGCAGCAAACATGGCGGGGGAATTTCCTACGAGCAGTACTTC

J: TRBJ1-6
V: TRBV19
size: few
D: TRBD1
CDR3: CASTDLGQALSSPLHF
DNA: TGTGCCAGTACGGACCTCGGACAGGCTCTCTCTTCACCCCTCCACTTT

J: TRBJ1-1
V: TRBV30
size: .
D: .
CDR3: CAWSLGGASAEAFF
DNA: TGTGCCTGGAGTTTGGGGGGGGCGAGTGCTGAAGCTTTCTTT

J: TRBJ1-1
V: TRBV20-1
size: few
D: .
CDR3: CSAPGGAEAFF
DNA: TGCAGTGCTCCCGGAGGCGCTGAAGCTTTCTTT

J: TRBJ2-7
V: TRBV5-1
size: .
D: .
CDR3: CASSLGGAGPGEQYF
DNA: TGCGCCAGCAGCTTGGGTGGGGCAGGCCCGGGCGAGCAGTACTTC

J: TRBJ2-2
V: TRBV3-1/TRBV3-2
size: .
D: .
CDR3: CASSQANTGELFF
DNA: TGTGCCAGCAGCCAGGCAAACACCGGGGAGCTGTTTTTT

J: TRBJ1-2
V: TRBV5-1
size: .
D: TRBD1
CDR3: CASSFGQGYGYTF
DNA: TGCGCCAGCAGCTTCGGACAGGGCTATGGCTACACCTTC

J: TRBJ1-5
V: TRBV27
size: .
D: TRBD1
CDR3: CASSSTGGGNQPQHF
DNA: TGTGCCAGCAGTTCGACAGGGGGCGGAAATCAGCCCCAGCATTTT

J: TRBJ1-2
V: TRBV3-1/TRBV3-2
size: .
D: .
CDR3: CASSRLDGYTF
DNA: TGTGCCAGCAGCCGGCTCGATGGCTACACCTTC

J: TRBJ1-1
V: TRBV7-9
size: once
D: .
CDR3: CASSLATSLDTEAFF
DNA: TGTGCCAGCAGCTTAGCGACAAGTCTGGACACTGAAGCTTTCTTT

J: TRBJ1-3
V: TRBV4-1
size: .
D: .
CDR3: CASSQDAGRGNTIYF
DNA: TGCGCCAGCAGCCAAGATGCGGGCAGAGGAAACACCATATATTTT

J: TRBJ2-1
V: TRBV5-1
size: .
D: TRBD1
CDR3: CASSDGQGVNEQFF
DNA: TGCGCCAGCAGTGACGGACAGGGGGTCAATGAGCAGTTCTTC

J: TRBJ1-1
V: TRBV11-2
size: .
D: TRBD1
CDR3: CASSLVWDRYTEAFF
DNA: TGTGCCAGCAGCTTAGTGTGGGACAGATACACTGAAGCTTTCTTT

J: TRBJ2-3
V: TRBV30
size: .
D: TRBD1
CDR3: CAWSDLWVKRTGETDTQYF
DNA: TGTGCCTGGAGTGACCTATGGGTTAAACGGACAGGGGAAACAGATACGCAGTATTTT

J: TRBJ1-4
V: TRBV9
size: .
D: .
CDR3: CASSVGAGPNEKLFF
DNA: TGTGCCAGCAGCGTAGGGGCAGGGCCTAATGAAAAACTGTTTTTT

J: TRBJ2-1
V: TRBV11-3
size: once
D: .
CDR3: CASSLVYSGYNEQFF
DNA: TGTGCCAGCAGCTTAGTGTACTCCGGCTACAATGAGCAGTTCTTC

J: TRBJ1-5
V: TRBV6-6
size: .
D: TRBD1
CDR3: CASNLQGAGQPQHF
DNA: TGTGCCAGCAATCTACAGGGGGCTGGTCAGCCCCAGCATTTT

J: TRBJ2-5
V: TRBV7-8
size: .
D: TRBD2
CDR3: CASSLALAGGNQETQYF
DNA: TGTGCCAGCAGCTTAGCCCTAGCGGGGGGTAACCAAGAGACCCAGTACTTC

J: TRBJ2-7
V: TRBV19
size: .
D: .
CDR3: CASSQDSYEQYF
DNA: TGTGCCAGTAGTCAGGACTCCTACGAGCAGTACTTC

J: TRBJ1-1
V: TRBV14
size: .
D: .
CDR3: CASSQVLGVSFAEAFF
DNA: TGTGCCAGCAGCCAAGTGCTAGGGGTTAGTTTCGCTGAAGCTTTCTTT

J: TRBJ2-3
V: TRBV5-6
size: .
D: .
CDR3: CASSLGQGTQYF
DNA: TGTGCCAGCAGCTTGGGTCAGGGGACGCAGTATTTT

J: TRBJ2-3
V: TRBV7-8
size: .
D: TRBD2
CDR3: CASSPVFSGGGDTQYF
DNA: TGTGCCAGCAGCCCGGTTTTTAGCGGGGGAGGTGATACGCAGTATTTT

J: TRBJ2-2
V: TRBV9
size: .
D: .
CDR3: CASSAQGSYGSGELFF
DNA: TGTGCCAGCAGCGCTCAGGGGAGTTATGGGTCCGGGGAGCTGTTTTTT

J: TRBJ1-2
V: TRBV5-6
size: .
D: .
CDR3: CASSLDAGYGYTF
DNA: TGTGCCAGCAGCTTGGACGCGGGGTATGGCTACACCTTC

J: TRBJ2-5
V: TRBV19
size: .
D: .
CDR3: CASSPMETQYF
DNA: TGTGCCAGTAGCCCAATGGAGACCCAGTACTTC

J: TRBJ1-1
V: TRBV6-5
size: .
D: .
CDR3: CASSYWFRGNTEAFF
DNA: TGTGCCAGCAGTTACTGGTTCAGGGGAAACACTGAAGCTTTCTTT

J: TRBJ1-4
V: TRBV4-3
size: .
D: TRBD1
CDR3: CASSQEGQGARANEKLFF
DNA: TGCGCCAGCAGCCAAGAGGGACAGGGGGCGCGAGCTAATGAAAAACTGTTTTTT

J: TRBJ2-1
V: TRBV2
size: .
D: TRBD1
CDR3: CASMDRGNEQFF
DNA: TGTGCCAGCATGGACAGGGGCAATGAGCAGTTCTTC

J: TRBJ2-1
V: TRBV3-1/TRBV3-2
size: .
D: .
CDR3: CASRQQGLSSYNEQFF
DNA: TGTGCCAGCAGACAACAGGGTCTGAGCTCCTACAATGAGCAGTTCTTC

J: TRBJ2-1
V: TRBV11-3
size: .
D: TRBD2
CDR3: CASSPSGSSYNEQFF
DNA: TGTGCCAGCAGCCCTAGCGGGAGCTCCTACAATGAGCAGTTCTTC

J: TRBJ2-3
V: TRBV5-4
size: once
D: .
CDR3: CASSSDTHTQYF
DNA: TGTGCCAGCAGCTCGGACACCCATACGCAGTATTTT

J: TRBJ1-2
V: TRBV5-4
size: many
D: TRBD1
CDR3: CASSVTGAYYGYTF
DNA: TGTGCCAGCAGCGTTACAGGGGCTTACTATGGCTACACCTTC

J: TRBJ2-1
V: TRBV4-2
size: .
D: TRBD2
CDR3: CASSQGLAGGPGNEQFF
DNA: TGTGCCAGCAGCCAAGGACTAGCGGGGGGGCCGGGGAATGAGCAGTTCTTC

J: TRBJ1-1
V: TRBV5-6
size: .
D: .
CDR3: CASSLDPGRAFF
DNA: TGTGCCAGCAGCTTGGATCCGGGTCGCGCTTTCTTT

J: TRBJ2-1
V: TRBV10-1
size: .
D: TRBD1
CDR3: CASSDWDRGNEQFF
DNA: TGCGCCAGCAGTGATTGGGACAGGGGCAATGAGCAGTTCTTC

J: TRBJ2-7
V: TRBV7-2
size: .
D: .
CDR3: CASLVSDEAYEQYF
DNA: TGTGCCAGCCTCGTTAGCGACGAAGCCTACGAGCAGTACTTC

J: TRBJ1-2
V: TRBV12-3/TRBV12-4
size: .
D: .
CDR3: CASAPRQVSGYTF
DNA: TGTGCCAGCGCTCCCCGACAGGTCTCTGGCTACACCTTC

J: TRBJ2-7
V: TRBV4-2
size: few
D: TRBD2
CDR3: CASSRHLAGRDLTYEQYF
DNA: TGTGCCAGCAGCCGACACCTAGCGGGCCGGGACCTGACTTACGAGCAGTACTTC

J: TRBJ1-1
V: TRBV6-6
size: .
D: .
CDR3: CASSYLGGTNTEAFF
DNA: TGTGCCAGCAGTTACCTGGGGGGGACGAACACTGAAGCTTTCTTT

J: TRBJ2-7
V: TRBV18
size: .
D: TRBD1
CDR3: CASSPGTGDYEQYF
DNA: TGTGCCAGCTCACCGGGGACAGGGGATTACGAGCAGTACTTC

J: TRBJ2-3
V: TRBV9
size: .
D: TRBD2
CDR3: CASSRSKSGLAGGPSTDTQYF
DNA: TGTGCCAGCAGCAGAAGTAAGTCCGGACTAGCGGGAGGGCCGAGCACAGATACGCAGTATTTT

J: TRBJ2-7
V: TRBV10-3
size: .
D: TRBD1
CDR3: CAISGTGYSYEQYF
DNA: TGTGCCATCAGTGGGACAGGGTACTCCTACGAGCAGTACTTC

J: TRBJ2-5
V: TRBV11-3
size: .
D: TRBD1
CDR3: CASSPGTAEETQYF
DNA: TGTGCCAGCAGCCCAGGGACAGCGGAAGAGACCCAGTACTTC

J: TRBJ1-5
V: TRBV10-3
size: .
D: TRBD1
CDR3: CAISEYGGTGGSWSNQPQHF
DNA: TGTGCCATCAGTGAGTACGGAGGGACAGGGGGATCTTGGAGCAATCAGCCCCAGCATTTT

J: TRBJ1-1
V: TRBV9
size: .
D: .
CDR3: CASSVGMSTEAFF
DNA: TGTGCCAGCAGCGTAGGTATGAGCACTGAAGCTTTCTTT

J: TRBJ2-1
V: TRBV2
size: .
D: TRBD2
CDR3: CASSDGGGAGNEQFF
DNA: TGTGCCAGCAGTGACGGCGGGGGGGCCGGGAATGAGCAGTTCTTC

J: TRBJ1-1
V: TRBV10-2
size: many
D: .
CDR3: CASSEPRLGVNTEAFF
DNA: TGCGCCAGCAGTGAGCCCCGTCTTGGAGTAAACACTGAAGCTTTCTTT

J: TRBJ2-5
V: TRBV11-2
size: many
D: .
CDR3: CASSLDSPPGAPQETQYF
DNA: TGTGCCAGCAGCTTAGATTCCCCCCCAGGGGCACCCCAAGAGACCCAGTACTTC

J: TRBJ1-6
V: TRBV6-5
size: .
D: TRBD1
CDR3: CASSWDRASPLHF
DNA: TGTGCCAGCAGTTGGGACAGAGCCTCACCCCTCCACTTT

J: TRBJ2-7
V: TRBV5-1
size: .
D: TRBD1
CDR3: CASSLGDRGQREQYF
DNA: TGCGCCAGCAGCTTGGGGGACAGGGGGCAGCGGGAGCAGTACTTC